The clone carrying this TCR beta chain was counted between two and nine times. Its antigen is undetermined. Germline V lookup: CDR1 MNHEY, CDR2 SVGAGI. CDR3 length: 14 residues. V was pared by 6 bases and J by 9 bases, with 8 bases of the junction left unmatched. The record originates from a study of T cell responses to AZD1222 COVID-19 vaccine. General study results and limits: CD4 TCRs covered the whole spike, strongest at regions 160-218 and 743-854.

The protocol was immunoSEQ multiplex PCR, while the TCRdb copy is restricted to in-frame clones and leaves out a portion. Of approximately 150,000 clones listed, roughly nine tenths were seen once; the top ten hold roughly 1.7%. The sequence was obtained from an adult who received the AZD1222 COVID-19 vaccine. The material sequenced was peripheral blood, taken 28 days after the second AZD1222 dose. The chain carries TRBV6-5 and TRBJ1-6; 7 bases align to TRBD1. CDR3 loop: CASRPGQITSPLHF. In DNA form, the CDR3 reads TGTGCCAGCAGACCGGGACAGATAACTTCACCCCTCCACTTT.